This T cell receptor beta chain was identified in a study of spatial heterogeneity in lung cancer. General study points: Tumoral mutation counts were tracked by counts of expanded intratumoral alpha and beta TCRs.

A single record per CDR3 protein comes from TCRdb applying MiXCR to the 5' RACE reads. Of around 4,100 distinct CDR3 sequences in the sample, over 9% were seen once. This clonotype was observed many times. Its cognate antigen is unknown. The CDR3 covers 14 residues. Germline V lookup: CDR1 LGHNA, CDR2 YSLEER. Trimming took off 0 bases at V and 5 bases at J, with 10 bases between the two ends. Time point indicated: sample taken at primary tumor resection. This receptor was obtained from a male donor with early-stage non-small cell lung cancer. The sequences come from lung tumor tissue, collected at surgery. The chain is built from TRBV4-3 and TRBJ1-1; D is uncertain. The CDR3 sequence is CASSQESRGTEAFF. The CDR3, as DNA: TGCGCCAGCAGCCAAGAGAGCCGGGGAACTGAAGCTTTCTTT.